This record covers a single T cell receptor (beta chain). Trimming pared 3 bases from V and 0 bases from J, leaving 6 bases between. This CDR3 contains 14 residues. Germline CDR1 reads KGHSH; CDR2 reads LQKENI. For TCRbeta, the library was prepared with unique molecular identifiers. Via MiXCR, TCRdb re-called the PCR reads, giving one row per CDR3 protein. This table holds some 200,000 distinct CDR3 sequences, around 9.2% found once. This entry is derived from a study of T-cell reconstitution after alpha-beta-depleted transplantation in children. The V call is TRBV18, the J call TRBJ2-1; D is uncertain. Sequences were derived from PBMCs, mostly from graft donor cells, sampled 360 days after TCRalphabeta/CD19-depleted stem cell transplant. The sequence was obtained from a male patient under 10 years old who had a stem cell transplant for acute myeloid leukemia, so the T cells may come from the graft donor. For the CDR3, the DNA is TGTGCCAGCTCACCGCCGGGCTCCTACAATGAGCAGTTCTTC. It yields the protein CASSPPGSYNEQFF.